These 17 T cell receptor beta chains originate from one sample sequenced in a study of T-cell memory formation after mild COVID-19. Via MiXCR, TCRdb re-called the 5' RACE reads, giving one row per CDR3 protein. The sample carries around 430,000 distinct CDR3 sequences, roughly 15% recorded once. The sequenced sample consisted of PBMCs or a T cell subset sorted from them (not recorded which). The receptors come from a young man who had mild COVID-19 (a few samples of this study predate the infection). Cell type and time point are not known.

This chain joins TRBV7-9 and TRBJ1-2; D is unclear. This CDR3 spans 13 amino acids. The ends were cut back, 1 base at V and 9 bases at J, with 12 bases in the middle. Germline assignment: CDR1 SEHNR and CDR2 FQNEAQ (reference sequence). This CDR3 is CASSLVAPVSYTF. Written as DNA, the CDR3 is TGTGCCAGCAGCTTAGTGGCCCCAGTGAGCTACACCTTC.

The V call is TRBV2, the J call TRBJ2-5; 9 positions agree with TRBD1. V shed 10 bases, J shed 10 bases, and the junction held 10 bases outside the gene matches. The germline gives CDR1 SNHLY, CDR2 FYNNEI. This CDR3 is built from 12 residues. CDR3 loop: CAIPGQGLYQYF. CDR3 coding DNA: TGTGCCATCCCGGGACAGGGTCTTTACCAGTACTTC.

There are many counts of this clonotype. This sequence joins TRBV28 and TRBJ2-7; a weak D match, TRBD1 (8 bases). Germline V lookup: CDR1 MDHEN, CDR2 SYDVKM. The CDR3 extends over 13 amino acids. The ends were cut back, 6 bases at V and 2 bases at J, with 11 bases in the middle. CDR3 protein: CASSTGGAYEQYF. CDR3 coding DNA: TGTGCCAGCAGCACAGGGGGGGCCTACGAGCAGTACTTC.

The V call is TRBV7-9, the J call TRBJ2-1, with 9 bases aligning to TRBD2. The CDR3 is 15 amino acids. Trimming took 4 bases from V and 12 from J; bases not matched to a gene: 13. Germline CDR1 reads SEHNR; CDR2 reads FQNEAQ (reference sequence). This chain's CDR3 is CASSSPGRGGPVQFF. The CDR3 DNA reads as TGTGCCAGCAGCTCCCCGGGGCGGGGGGGCCCCGTGCAGTTCTTC. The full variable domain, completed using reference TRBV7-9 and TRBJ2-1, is DTGVSQNPRHKITKRGQNVTFRCDPISEHNRLYWYRQTLGQGPEFLTYFQNEAQLEKSRLLSDRFSAERPKGSFSTLEIQRTEQGDSAMYLCASSSPGRGGPVQFFGPGTRLTVL.

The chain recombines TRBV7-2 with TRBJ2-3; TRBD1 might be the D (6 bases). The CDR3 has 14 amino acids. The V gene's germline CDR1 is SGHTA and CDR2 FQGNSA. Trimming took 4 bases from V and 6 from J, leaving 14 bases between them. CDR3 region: CASSYQTGLDTQYF. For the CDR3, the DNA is TGTGCCAGCAGCTACCAGACAGGTCTGGATACGCAGTATTTT.

The CDR3 bases are TGTGCCAGCAGCGTGGACACAGATACGCAGTATTTT. Translated: CASSVDTDTQYF. The chain recombines TRBV7-9 with TRBJ2-3; D not certain. Germline V lookup: CDR1 SEHNR, CDR2 FQNEAQ (reference sequence). V dropped 5 bases and J dropped 2 bases, with 5 bases sitting between them. The CDR3 covers 12 residues. Using reference TRBV7-9 and TRBJ2-3 for the parts outside the CDR3, the full variable domain is DTGVSQNPRHKITKRGQNVTFRCDPISEHNRLYWYRQTLGQGPEFLTYFQNEAQLEKSRLLSDRFSAERPKGSFSTLEIQRTEQGDSAMYLCASSVDTDTQYFGPGTRLTVL.

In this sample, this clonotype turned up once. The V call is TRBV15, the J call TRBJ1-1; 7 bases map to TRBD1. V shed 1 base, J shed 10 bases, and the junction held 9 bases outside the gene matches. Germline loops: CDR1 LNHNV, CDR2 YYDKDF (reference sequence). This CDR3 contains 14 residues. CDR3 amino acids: CATSRAGGAPGAFF. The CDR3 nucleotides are TGTGCCACCAGCAGAGCAGGGGGGGCGCCGGGAGCTTTCTTT.

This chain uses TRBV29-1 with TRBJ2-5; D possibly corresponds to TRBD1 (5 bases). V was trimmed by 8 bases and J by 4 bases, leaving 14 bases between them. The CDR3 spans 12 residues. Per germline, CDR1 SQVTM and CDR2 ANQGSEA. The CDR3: CSILTEPETQYF. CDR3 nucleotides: TGCAGCATCTTGACAGAACCAGAGACCCAGTACTTC.

The CDR3 sequence is CASSWGQGAYNEQFF. CDR3 bases: TGCGCCAGCAGCTGGGGACAGGGGGCCTACAATGAGCAGTTCTTC. The rearrangement joins TRBV5-1 to TRBJ2-1; 11 bases agree with TRBD1. This CDR3 spans 15 amino acids. Germline V gives CDR1 SGHRS, CDR2 YFSETQ. V shed 3 bases, J shed 2 bases, and the junction held 1 base outside the gene matches.

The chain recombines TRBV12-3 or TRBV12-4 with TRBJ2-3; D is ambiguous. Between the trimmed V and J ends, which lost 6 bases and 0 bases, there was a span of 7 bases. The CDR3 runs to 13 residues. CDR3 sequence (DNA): TGTGCCAGCAGGAGAGCTAGCACAGATACGCAGTATTTT. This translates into CASRRASTDTQYF.

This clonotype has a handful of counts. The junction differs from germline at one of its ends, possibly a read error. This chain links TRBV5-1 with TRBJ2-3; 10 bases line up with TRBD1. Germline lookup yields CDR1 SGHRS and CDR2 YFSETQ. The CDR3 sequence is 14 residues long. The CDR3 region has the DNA TGTGCCAGCAGGACAGGGGGGTCCACAGATACGCAGTATTTT. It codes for CASRTGGSTDTQYF.

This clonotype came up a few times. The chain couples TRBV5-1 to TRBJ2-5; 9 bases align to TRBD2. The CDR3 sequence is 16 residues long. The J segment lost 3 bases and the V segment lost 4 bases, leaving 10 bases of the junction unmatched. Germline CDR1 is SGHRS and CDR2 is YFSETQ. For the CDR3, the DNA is TGCGCCAGCAGCCCGGTGATCGCTAGCGGGGAAGAGACCCAGTACTTC. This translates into CASSPVIASGEETQYF.

Here the CDR3 reads CAISGRRYV. CDR3 DNA sequence: TGTGCCATCAGTGGCCGCCGGTACGTC. The rearrangement links TRBV10-3 to TRBJ2-7; no clear D. Per germline, CDR1 ENHRY and CDR2 SYGVKD. Between the trimmed V and J ends, which lost 4 bases and 12 bases, there was a span of 7 bases. There are 9 residues in the CDR3.

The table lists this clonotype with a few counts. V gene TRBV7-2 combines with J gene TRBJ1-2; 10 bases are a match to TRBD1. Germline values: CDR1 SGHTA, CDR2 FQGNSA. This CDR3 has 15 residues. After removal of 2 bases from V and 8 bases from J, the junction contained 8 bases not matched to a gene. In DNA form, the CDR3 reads TGTGCCAGCAGCTTAACTGGAGGGACAGGGGAAGGCTACACCTTC. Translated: CASSLTGGTGEGYTF.

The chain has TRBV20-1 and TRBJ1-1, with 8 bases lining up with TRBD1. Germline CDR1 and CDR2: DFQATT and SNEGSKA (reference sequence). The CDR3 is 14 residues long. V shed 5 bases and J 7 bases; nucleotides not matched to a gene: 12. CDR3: CSAPPGGPRGEAFF. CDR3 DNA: TGCAGTGCTCCCCCAGGGGGCCCCCGTGGTGAAGCTTTCTTT.

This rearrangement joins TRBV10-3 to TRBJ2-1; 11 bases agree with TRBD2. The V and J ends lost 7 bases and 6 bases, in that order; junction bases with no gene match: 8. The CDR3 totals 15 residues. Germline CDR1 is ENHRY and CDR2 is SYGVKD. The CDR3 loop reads CAIKDSGGAGNEQFF. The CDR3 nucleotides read TGTGCCATCAAAGATAGCGGGGGGGCTGGCAATGAGCAGTTCTTC.

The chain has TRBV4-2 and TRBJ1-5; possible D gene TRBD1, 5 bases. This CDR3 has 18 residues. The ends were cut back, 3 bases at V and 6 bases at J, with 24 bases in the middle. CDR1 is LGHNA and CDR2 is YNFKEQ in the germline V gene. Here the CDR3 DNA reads TGTGCCAGCAGCCACTTTCATCAAGGTAGGGGCTCGACTCAGCCCCAGCATTTT. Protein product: CASSHFHQGRGSTQPQHF.